This T cell receptor beta chain was sequenced during a study of shared clonotypes between healthy human individuals. Study-level background: With ages of 18 to 49, the donors were two women and a few men.

Unsorted PBMC replicate PCRs used approximately 290 ng DNA, around 28,000 T cell genomes. Sequenced by immunoSEQ multiplex PCR; TCRdb stores in-frame clones only, minus some. The sample contains under 600,000 clones, approximately 79% of which appear only once. The CDR3 totals 15 residues. Looked up from germline, CDR1 is MNHNY and CDR2 is SVGAGI (reference sequence). The V end was cut by 6 bases, the J end by 2 bases, with 13 bases between. This sequence was found in a woman in her 40s in good health. Some clones in this sample may be carry-over from other donors' samples. The source material was PBMCs. The genes are TRBV6-6 and TRBJ2-2, with D possibly called TRBD1 or TRBD2 (5 bases each). This CDR3 is CASRAGTGNTGELFF. The CDR3 DNA sequence: TGTGCCAGCAGGGCAGGGACGGGTAACACCGGGGAGCTGTTTTTT.